One sample yielded the 11 T cell receptor beta chains listed below, sequenced in a study of graft-versus-host responses after intestinal transplantation. Method: immunoSEQ multiplex PCR; TCRdb's copy keeps in-frame clones and lacks some. The sample holds tens of thousands of clones, roughly 87% seen once. The graft tissue was processed, and this released both intraepithelial and lamina propria lymphocytes. The sample consisted of ileum tissue, taken 200 to 210 days after intestinal transplant. The source of these receptors is a human patient who received an intestinal transplant, so some T cells may come from the graft donor.

J is TRBJ2-1 and V is TRBV28, with D perhaps matching TRBD2 (6 bases). The V end lost 7 bases, the J end lost 2 bases, and 18 bases lay between the germline ends. Germline CDR1 is MDHEN and CDR2 is SYDVKM. The CDR3 length is 16 residues. The CDR3, as DNA: TGTGCCAGCACCTTCTCTGGGACTTTACCCTACAATGAGCAGTTCTTC. The encoded protein is CASTFSGTLPYNEQFF.

V and J are TRBV6-6 and TRBJ1-1; the D is unclear. The CDR3 contains 14 residues. The V and J ends lost 0 bases and 4 bases respectively, with 9 bases between them. Germline V lookup: CDR1 MNHNY, CDR2 SVGAGI (reference sequence). The DNA for the CDR3 is TGTGCCAGCAGTTACTCGAGTGGGGTCACTGAAGCTTTCTTT. Translating gives CASSYSSGVTEAFF.

This clone showed up just once. V gene TRBV6-1 combines with J gene TRBJ2-7, with unresolved D. The V gene's germline CDR1 is MNHNS and CDR2 SASEGT. This CDR3 is built from 14 residues. Trimming removed 1 base at V and 3 bases at J, with 10 bases between. CDR3 in DNA: TGTGCCAGCAGTGAAGGTCGCGCGTACTACGAGCAGTACTTC. This gives the protein CASSEGRAYYEQYF.

The genes are TRBV2 and TRBJ2-7; 7 bases match TRBD1. V was pared by 9 bases and J by 5 bases, with 13 bases of the junction left unmatched. The CDR3 is made up of 14 amino acids. Germline loops: CDR1 SNHLY, CDR2 FYNNEI. The CDR3 is CASTLTGMVHEQYF. The CDR3 DNA reads as TGTGCCAGTACTCTGACAGGGATGGTACACGAGCAGTACTTC.

The chain has TRBV28 and TRBJ2-7; 13 nucleotides match TRBD2. V shed 8 bases, J shed 4 bases, and the junction held 8 bases outside the gene matches. CDR1 MDHEN and CDR2 SYDVKM come from the germline V gene. The CDR3 is 15 residues long. The CDR3 region has the DNA TGTGCCAGCCAAACACGGACTAGCGGGAGTTACGAGCAGTACTTC. As protein: CASQTRTSGSYEQYF.

The chain carries TRBV7-9 and TRBJ2-7; TRBD2 is a possible D gene (6 bases). The CDR3 loop spans 15 amino acids. From germline, CDR1 is SEHNR and CDR2 FQNEAQ (reference sequence). V was shortened by 1 base and J by 3 bases, with 13 bases between the two germline ends. In nucleotides, the CDR3 is TGTGCCAGCAGCTTAGGTCCGGGACTCGTCTACGAGCAGTACTTC. It specifies CASSLGPGLVYEQYF. Using reference TRBV7-9 and TRBJ2-7 for the parts outside the CDR3, the full variable domain is DTGVSQNPRHKITKRGQNVTFRCDPISEHNRLYWYRQTLGQGPEFLTYFQNEAQLEKSRLLSDRFSAERPKGSFSTLEIQRTEQGDSAMYLCASSLGPGLVYEQYFGPGTRLTVT.

This rearrangement joins TRBV7-9 to TRBJ1-1; no firm D call. Deletions cut 4 bases from V and 8 bases from J, with 17 bases between. CDR1 and CDR2 from the germline V gene are SEHNR and FQNEAQ (reference sequence). This CDR3 is 14 amino acids long. Here the CDR3 DNA reads TGTGCCAGCAGCTCCGGTTGGGCAGGCAACGAAGCTTTCTTT. Amino acid sequence: CASSSGWAGNEAFF. Full variable domain (outside the CDR3, taken from reference TRBV7-9 and TRBJ1-1): DTGVSQNPRHKITKRGQNVTFRCDPISEHNRLYWYRQTLGQGPEFLTYFQNEAQLEKSRLLSDRFSAERPKGSFSTLEIQRTEQGDSAMYLCASSSGWAGNEAFFGQGTRLTVV.

The rearrangement uses TRBV10-3 and TRBJ1-2; D call uncertain. The V and J ends lost 11 bases and 3 bases respectively, with 16 bases between them. The CDR3 consists of 13 residues. From germline, CDR1 is ENHRY and CDR2 SYGVKD. In nucleotides, the CDR3 is TGTGCCCTTCGGTCGGACTTCGACTATGGCTACACCTTC. This encodes CALRSDFDYGYTF.

The chain links TRBV2 to TRBJ2-1; TRBD1 might be the D (6 bases). CDR3 length: 14 amino acids. Germline assignment: CDR1 SNHLY and CDR2 FYNNEI. The V and J ends lost 3 bases and 8 bases respectively, with 14 bases between them. CDR3 sequence (DNA): TGTGCCAGCAGTGACCGGACAGTCTTGGATGAGCAGTTCTTC. As protein: CASSDRTVLDEQFF. Looking up the rest from reference TRBV2 and TRBJ2-1 gives the full variable domain: EPEVTQTPSHQVTQMGQEVILRCVPISNHLYFYWYRQILGQKVEFLVSFYNNEISEKSEIFDDQFSVERPDGSNFTLKIRSTKLEDSAMYFCASSDRTVLDEQFFGPGTRLTVL.

The rearrangement joins TRBV10-1 to TRBJ2-7; maybe TRBD2 (6 bases). Germline lookup yields CDR1 WNHNN and CDR2 SYGVQD (reference sequence). V lost 5 bases and J lost 6, with 17 bases in between. The CDR3 runs to 14 residues. The CDR3 loop reads CASSKGGVEVEQYF. The CDR3 DNA follows: TGCGCCAGCAGTAAAGGAGGGGTTGAAGTCGAGCAGTACTTC.

The J gene is TRBJ2-5, the V gene TRBV5-5, with TRBD2 as a possible D gene (6 bases). The V gene lost 0 bases and the J gene lost 4 bases, with 22 bases spanning the gap. From germline, CDR1 is SGHKS and CDR2 YYEKEE (reference sequence). CDR3 length: 18 amino acids. The CDR3 DNA reads as TGTGCCAGCAGCTTGGCCTTTTGGTCAACTAGCTTGGGAGAGACCCAGTACTTC. Translating it yields CASSLAFWSTSLGETQYF.